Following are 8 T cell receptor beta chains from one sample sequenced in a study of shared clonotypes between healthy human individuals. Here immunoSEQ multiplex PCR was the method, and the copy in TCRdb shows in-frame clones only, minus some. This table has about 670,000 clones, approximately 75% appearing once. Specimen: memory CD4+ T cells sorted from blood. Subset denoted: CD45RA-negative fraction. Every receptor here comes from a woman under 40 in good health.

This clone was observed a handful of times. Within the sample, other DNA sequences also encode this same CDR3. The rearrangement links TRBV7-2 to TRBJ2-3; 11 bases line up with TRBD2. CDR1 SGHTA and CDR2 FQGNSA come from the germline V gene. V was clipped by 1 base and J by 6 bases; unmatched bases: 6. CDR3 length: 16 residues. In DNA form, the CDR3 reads TGTGCCAGCAGCTTAGGCCCCCTAGCGGGAGGTGATACGCAGTATTTT. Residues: CASSLGPLAGGDTQYF.

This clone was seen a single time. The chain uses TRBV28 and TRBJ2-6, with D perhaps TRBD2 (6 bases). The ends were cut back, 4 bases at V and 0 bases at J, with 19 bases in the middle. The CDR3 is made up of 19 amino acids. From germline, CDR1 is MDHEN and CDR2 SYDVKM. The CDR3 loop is CASSSPGGPLSSGANVLTF. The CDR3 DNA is TGTGCCAGCAGTTCTCCCGGAGGGCCCCTAAGCTCTGGGGCCAACGTCCTGACTTTC.

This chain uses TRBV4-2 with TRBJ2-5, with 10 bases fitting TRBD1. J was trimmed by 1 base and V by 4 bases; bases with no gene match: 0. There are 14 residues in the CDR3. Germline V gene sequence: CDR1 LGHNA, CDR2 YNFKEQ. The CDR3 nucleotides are TGTGCCAGCAGCCGGGACAGGGGCCAAGAGACCCAGTACTTC. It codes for CASSRDRGQETQYF.

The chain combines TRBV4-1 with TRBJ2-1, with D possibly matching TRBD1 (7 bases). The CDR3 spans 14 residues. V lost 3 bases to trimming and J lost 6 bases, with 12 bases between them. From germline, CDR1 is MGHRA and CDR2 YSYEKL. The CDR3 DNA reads TGCGCCAGCAGCCATAGACAGGGAGGCAATGAGCAGTTCTTC. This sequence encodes CASSHRQGGNEQFF.

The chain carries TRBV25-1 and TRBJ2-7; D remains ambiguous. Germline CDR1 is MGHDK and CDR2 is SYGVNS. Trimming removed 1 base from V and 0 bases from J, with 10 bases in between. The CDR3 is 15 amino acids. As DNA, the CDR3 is TGTGCCAGCAGTGAATCGGCAGTTAGCTCCTACGAGCAGTACTTC. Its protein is CASSESAVSSYEQYF.

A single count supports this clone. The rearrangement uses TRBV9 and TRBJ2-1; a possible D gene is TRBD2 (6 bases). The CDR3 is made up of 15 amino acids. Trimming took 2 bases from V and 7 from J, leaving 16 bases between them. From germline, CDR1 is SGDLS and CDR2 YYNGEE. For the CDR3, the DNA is TGTGCCAGCAGCGTGGGGGGAGGAGGTGCGAATGAGCAGTTCTTC. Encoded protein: CASSVGGGGANEQFF.

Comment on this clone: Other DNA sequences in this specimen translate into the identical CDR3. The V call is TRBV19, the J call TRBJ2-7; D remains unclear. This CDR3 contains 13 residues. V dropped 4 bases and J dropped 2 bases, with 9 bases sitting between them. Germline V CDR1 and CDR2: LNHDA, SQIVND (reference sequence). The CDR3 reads CASSTARAYEQYF. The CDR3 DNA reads TGTGCCAGTAGTACCGCACGGGCCTACGAGCAGTACTTC.

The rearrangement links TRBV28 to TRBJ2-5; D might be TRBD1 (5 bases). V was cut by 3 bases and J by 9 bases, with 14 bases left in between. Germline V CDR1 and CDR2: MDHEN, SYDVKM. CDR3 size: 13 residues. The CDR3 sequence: CASSFQGQAAQYF. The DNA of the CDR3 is TGTGCCAGCAGTTTCCAGGGCCAGGCGGCCCAGTACTTC.